There are many counts of the clone carrying this T cell receptor (beta chain). This CDR3 has 17 residues. The V gene's germline CDR1 is DFQATT and CDR2 SNEGSKA (reference sequence). J lost 4 bases, V lost 6 bases, and 9 bases had no gene match. TCRdb fed the multiplex PCR reads into MiXCR, producing one record per CDR3 protein. This table has under 150,000 distinct CDR3 sequences, 20% appearing once. Samples came from axillary lymph nodes draining the breast cancer. This sample was included in a study of breast tumors, draining lymph nodes, adjacent tissues. Sequences were obtained from axillary lymph node tissue. V and J are TRBV20-1 and TRBJ2-2; 15 nucleotides agree with TRBD2. The TCR originated in a female donor with breast cancer. Some clones in this sample may be carry-over from other donors' samples. The CDR3 sequence: CSARPGLAGGPTGELFF. The CDR3 DNA follows: TGCAGTGCGCGACCGGGACTAGCGGGGGGCCCCACCGGGGAGCTGTTTTTT.